Each of the 20 T cell receptor beta chains below was sequenced from the same sample in a study of neurological immune-mediated disorders. TCRdb itself ran the 5' RACE reads through MiXCR, one entry per CDR3 protein. The table lists 40,000 to 45,000 distinct CDR3 sequences, roughly 6% of them singletons. The specimen sequenced was CD4+ T cells from blood. Receptors originate from a woman in her 40s in good health.

This clonotype was seen repeatedly, ten times or more. This chain joins TRBV27 and TRBJ2-7; 7 bases map to TRBD2. The ends lost 4 bases at V and 5 bases at J; junction bases unmatched: 8. CDR3 length equals 14 residues. Looked up from germline, CDR1 is MNHEY and CDR2 is SMNVEV (reference sequence). CDR3 nucleotides: TGTGCCAGCAGTTCCAGGGAGGGTTTGCACGAGCAGTACTTC. Protein: CASSSREGLHEQYF.

This clonotype was seen many times. The chain uses TRBV6-8 and TRBJ2-5; a weak D match, TRBD2 (5 bases). The CDR3 loop spans 17 amino acids. The V and J ends lost 2 bases and 4 bases respectively, with 20 bases between them. The germline gives CDR1 MNHGY, CDR2 SAAAGT. CDR3: CASSYTGLSGIIETQYF. In DNA form, the CDR3 reads TGTGCCAGCAGTTACACCGGCCTTTCGGGGATTATAGAGACCCAGTACTTC.

This clonotype was recorded many times. The chain links TRBV4-2 to TRBJ2-4, with a tentative D call TRBD2 (5 bases). CDR3 length: 17 residues. The germline gives CDR1 LGHNA, CDR2 YNFKEQ. V was trimmed by 0 bases and J by 2 bases, leaving 14 bases between them. The CDR3 protein is CASSQETSGHTKNIQYF. The CDR3 DNA reads as TGTGCCAGCAGCCAAGAGACCAGCGGCCACACCAAAAACATTCAGTACTTC.

This clonotype was picked up many times. For the CDR3, the DNA is TGCAGCGTATGGGGGACTAGCGGGGACAATGAGCAGTTCTTC. Translating it yields CSVWGTSGDNEQFF. The chain links TRBV29-1 to TRBJ2-1, with TRBD2 matching over 13 bases. After removal of 6 bases from V and 5 bases from J, the junction contained 4 bases not matched to a gene. The germline V gene has CDR1 SQVTM and CDR2 ANQGSEA. CDR3 length: 14 residues.

V is TRBV20-1 and J is TRBJ2-5, with TRBD1 matching 8 bases. V gave up 6 bases and J gave up 6 bases; unmatched junction bases: 12. Germline V gene data show CDR1 as DFQATT and CDR2 as SNEGSKA (reference sequence). The CDR3 consists of 14 residues. The DNA for the CDR3 is TGCAGTGCCCAGGACTACCGGGACAGGAAGACCCAGTACTTC. Translating gives CSAQDYRDRKTQYF.

In this sample, this clonotype turned up many times. The chain uses TRBV5-5 and TRBJ2-5, with 8 bases identical to TRBD2. The length of the CDR3 is 15 residues. With V trimmed by 2 bases and J by 2 bases, 5 bases remained unmatched. CDR1 and CDR2 (germline): SGHKS, YYEKEE (reference sequence). The CDR3 nucleotides read TGTGCCAGCAGCTTACGTAGCGGGATTCAAGAGACCCAGTACTTC. Translating it yields CASSLRSGIQETQYF.

Many counts were recorded for this clonotype. This sequence joins TRBV2 and TRBJ2-3, with D perhaps matching TRBD1 (5 bases). The CDR3 totals 16 residues. Looked up from germline, CDR1 is SNHLY and CDR2 is FYNNEI. Trimming left V 2 bases short and J 2 bases short, with 14 bases between. The CDR3 bases are TGTGCCAGCAGTGAAAGACCCTGGGGCCCCACAGATACGCAGTATTTT. Translating it yields CASSERPWGPTDTQYF.

This clonotype has just a few counts. CDR3 protein: CASSYSVQADRPQHF. CDR3 DNA sequence: TGTGCCAGCAGTTACTCAGTGCAGGCCGATCGGCCCCAGCATTTT. The chain is built from TRBV6-5 and TRBJ1-5; D gene unclear. From germline, CDR1 is MNHEY and CDR2 SVGAGI. The CDR3 has 15 residues. V was cut by 0 bases and J by 9 bases, with 15 bases left in between.

This clonotype occurred many times. The chain combines TRBV7-2 with TRBJ2-7; D unresolved. The V end was cut by 6 bases, the J end by 8 bases, with 17 bases between. The CDR3 is 13 residues long. Germline lookup yields CDR1 SGHTA and CDR2 FQGNSA. This chain's CDR3 is CASSLNTVVQQYF. CDR3 nucleotide sequence: TGTGCCAGCAGTCTGAATACAGTCGTCCAGCAGTACTTC.

This clonotype was picked up many times. The V and J genes are TRBV29-1 and TRBJ2-1; a weak D match, TRBD2 (5 bases). Trimming removed 7 bases at V and 10 bases at J, with 14 bases between. Germline lookup yields CDR1 SQVTM and CDR2 ANQGSEA. This CDR3 spans 11 amino acids. The CDR3 reads CSAKDRGEQFF. In nucleotides, the CDR3 is TGCAGCGCTAAAGATCGGGGAGAGCAGTTCTTC.

This clonotype was seen repeatedly, ten times or more. The genes are TRBV7-2 and TRBJ2-1; 7 positions match TRBD2. With 0 bases clipped from V and 5 bases from J, the junction kept 4 bases outside the gene matches. CDR3 length: 15 residues. The V gene's germline CDR1 is SGHTA and CDR2 FQGNSA. The CDR3, as DNA: TGTGCCAGCAGCTTAGCGGGAGGGCTTGACAATGAGCAGTTCTTC. Translating gives CASSLAGGLDNEQFF.

This clonotype showed up many times. The rearrangement links TRBV5-5 to TRBJ1-5; D is ambiguous. CDR3 size: 15 residues. Germline V gives CDR1 SGHKS, CDR2 YYEKEE (reference sequence). The ends were cut back, 0 bases at V and 4 bases at J, with 11 bases in the middle. The CDR3, as DNA: TGTGCCAGCAGCTTGGAGGTAGGGCGGAATCAGCCCCAGCATTTT. Protein sequence: CASSLEVGRNQPQHF.

At least ten counts were recorded for this clonotype. This chain connects TRBV12-3 or TRBV12-4 to TRBJ2-3; D is uncertain. The germline V and J ends were trimmed by 3 bases and 5 bases, with 12 bases remaining between them. The CDR3 covers 14 residues. This chain's CDR3 is CASSLSATRDTQYF. The DNA for the CDR3 is TGTGCCAGCAGTTTGTCTGCGACTCGAGATACGCAGTATTTT.

This clonotype was observed many times. This chain connects TRBV20-1 to TRBJ2-5; D ambiguous. CDR3 length equals 10 residues. Germline CDR1 reads DFQATT; CDR2 reads SNEGSKA (reference sequence). V lost 6 bases, J lost 4 bases, and 6 bases lay in between. CDR3 coding DNA: TGCAGTGCGGGTGGAGAGACCCAGTACTTC. This sequence encodes CSAGGETQYF.

This clonotype appeared many times. This chain connects TRBV12-3 or TRBV12-4 to TRBJ2-5; a weak D match, TRBD1 (6 bases). The CDR3 extends over 15 amino acids. V was pared by 7 bases and J by 5 bases, with 20 bases between. CDR3 protein: CASTPRAGVGETQYF. The CDR3 DNA sequence: TGTGCCAGCACCCCTCGGGCAGGGGTCGGGGAGACCCAGTACTTC.

This clonotype was detected many times. The CDR3 reads CSARGQGPDEQYF. The CDR3 region has the DNA TGCAGTGCTAGAGGACAGGGCCCCGACGAGCAGTACTTC. The genes are TRBV20-1 and TRBJ2-7, with 7 bases identical to TRBD1. This CDR3 is 13 amino acids long. The V gene end was trimmed by 1 base and the J gene end by 5 bases; junction bases not matched to a gene: 5. CDR1 and CDR2 from the germline V gene are DFQATT and SNEGSKA (reference sequence).

This clonotype has a count of ten or more. The rearrangement joins TRBV5-1 to TRBJ2-3, with unresolved D. V shed 4 bases and J shed 8 bases, with 17 bases lying between them. Per the germline V gene, CDR1 is SGHRS and CDR2 is YFSETQ. The CDR3 spans 14 residues. CDR3 residues: CASSLRSSEGTQYF. CDR3 nucleotides: TGCGCCAGCAGCCTAAGGTCCTCCGAAGGTACGCAGTATTTT.

This clonotype appeared many times. The chain combines TRBV29-1 with TRBJ2-3; no firm D call. The CDR3 covers 14 residues. Trimming took off 0 bases at V and 4 bases at J, with 11 bases between the two ends. Per the germline V gene, CDR1 is SQVTM and CDR2 is ANQGSEA. The CDR3 DNA is TGCAGCGTTGAAGATGGCTGGGCCCCAGATACGCAGTATTTT. Translated, it gives CSVEDGWAPDTQYF.

The gene calls are TRBV5-1 and TRBJ2-3; TRBD2 aligns across 16 bases. The germline gives CDR1 SGHRS, CDR2 YFSETQ. This CDR3 has 17 residues. J gave up 4 bases and V 5 bases, and 7 bases lay outside the gene matches. CDR3 loop: CASRPGLAGGPADTQYF. For the CDR3, the DNA is TGCGCCAGCAGGCCGGGACTAGCGGGAGGGCCCGCAGATACGCAGTATTTT.

This clonotype appeared many times. The genes are TRBV29-1 and TRBJ2-1; the D is unclear. Germline V lookup: CDR1 SQVTM, CDR2 ANQGSEA. There are 16 residues in the CDR3. V shed 4 bases and J shed 0 bases, with 16 bases lying between them. DNA of the CDR3: TGCAGCGTTGTAGTCTCTGGGTCGAGCTCCTACAATGAGCAGTTCTTC. Translated, it gives CSVVVSGSSSYNEQFF.